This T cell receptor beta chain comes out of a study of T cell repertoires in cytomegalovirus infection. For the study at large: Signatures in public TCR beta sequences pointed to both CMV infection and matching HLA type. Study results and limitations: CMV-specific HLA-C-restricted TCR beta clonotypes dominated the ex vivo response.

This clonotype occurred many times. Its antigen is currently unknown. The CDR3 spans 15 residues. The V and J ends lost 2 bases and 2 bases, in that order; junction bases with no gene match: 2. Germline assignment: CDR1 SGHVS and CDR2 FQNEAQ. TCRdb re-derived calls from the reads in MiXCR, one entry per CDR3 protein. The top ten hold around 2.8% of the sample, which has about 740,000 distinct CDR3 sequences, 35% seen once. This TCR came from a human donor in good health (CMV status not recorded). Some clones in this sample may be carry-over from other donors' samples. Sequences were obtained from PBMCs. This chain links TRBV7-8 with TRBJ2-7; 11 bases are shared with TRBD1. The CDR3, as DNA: TGTGCCAGCAGCTTACGGGGACAGGGGGCCTACGAGCAGTACTTC. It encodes CASSLRGQGAYEQYF.